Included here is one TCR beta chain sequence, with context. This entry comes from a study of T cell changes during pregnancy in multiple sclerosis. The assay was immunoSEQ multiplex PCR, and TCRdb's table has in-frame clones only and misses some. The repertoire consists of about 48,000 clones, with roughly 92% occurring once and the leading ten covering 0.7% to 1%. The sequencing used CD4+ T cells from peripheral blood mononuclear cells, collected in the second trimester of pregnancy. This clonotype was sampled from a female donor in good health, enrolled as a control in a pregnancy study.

The CDR3 DNA sequence: TGTGCCAGCAGTCCCAGCGGGGGGGTTCCCCCCAATGAGCAGTTCTTC. Protein product: CASSPSGGVPPNEQFF. The V and J genes are TRBV9 and TRBJ2-1; 10 bases align to TRBD2. Germline values: CDR1 SGDLS, CDR2 YYNGEE. The junction had 11 bases not matched to a gene; V was cut back by 5 bases and J by 6 bases. There are 16 residues in the CDR3.